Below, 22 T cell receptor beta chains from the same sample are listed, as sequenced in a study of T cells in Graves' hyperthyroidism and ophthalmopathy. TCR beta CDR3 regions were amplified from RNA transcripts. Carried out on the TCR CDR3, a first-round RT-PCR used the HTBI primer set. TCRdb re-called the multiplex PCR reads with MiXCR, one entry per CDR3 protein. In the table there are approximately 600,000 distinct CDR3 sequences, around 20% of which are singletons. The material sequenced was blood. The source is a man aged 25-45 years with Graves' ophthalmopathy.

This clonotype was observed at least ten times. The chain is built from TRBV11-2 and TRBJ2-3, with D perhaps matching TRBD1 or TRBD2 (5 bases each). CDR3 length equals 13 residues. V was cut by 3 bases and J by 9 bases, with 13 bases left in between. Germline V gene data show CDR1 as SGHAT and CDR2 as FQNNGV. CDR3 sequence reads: CASSFTGWDTQYF. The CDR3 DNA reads TGTGCCAGCAGCTTTACGGGCTGGGACACGCAGTATTTT.

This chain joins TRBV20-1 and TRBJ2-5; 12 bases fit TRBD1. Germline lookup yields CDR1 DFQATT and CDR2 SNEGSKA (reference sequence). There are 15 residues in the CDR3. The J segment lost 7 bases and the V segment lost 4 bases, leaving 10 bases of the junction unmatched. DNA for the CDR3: TGCAGTGCTACCTCCGGGACAGGGGGCGGGGGGACCCAGTACTTC. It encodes CSATSGTGGGGTQYF.

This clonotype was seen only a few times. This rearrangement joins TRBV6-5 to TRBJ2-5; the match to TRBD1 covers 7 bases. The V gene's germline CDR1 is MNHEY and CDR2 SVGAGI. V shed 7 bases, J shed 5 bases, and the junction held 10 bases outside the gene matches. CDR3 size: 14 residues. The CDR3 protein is CASTSTTGLETQYF. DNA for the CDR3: TGTGCCAGCACCTCAACGACAGGGCTGGAGACCCAGTACTTC.

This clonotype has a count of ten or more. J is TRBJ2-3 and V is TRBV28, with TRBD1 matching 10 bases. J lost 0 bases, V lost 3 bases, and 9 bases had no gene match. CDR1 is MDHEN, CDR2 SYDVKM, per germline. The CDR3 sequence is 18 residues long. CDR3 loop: CASSFGQGGVFSTDTQYF. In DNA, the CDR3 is TGTGCCAGCAGTTTCGGACAGGGGGGGGTTTTTAGCACAGATACGCAGTATTTT.

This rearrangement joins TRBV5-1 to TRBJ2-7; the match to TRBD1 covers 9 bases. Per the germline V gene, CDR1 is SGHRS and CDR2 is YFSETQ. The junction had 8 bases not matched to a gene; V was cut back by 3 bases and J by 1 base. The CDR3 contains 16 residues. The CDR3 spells CASSSLTGGISYEQYF. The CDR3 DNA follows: TGCGCCAGCAGCTCGTTGACAGGGGGAATTTCCTACGAGCAGTACTTC.

The CDR3 DNA reads TGTGCCAGCAGTCGGACAGAAACCTACGAGCAGTACTTC. This translates into CASSRTETYEQYF. J is TRBJ2-7 and V is TRBV6-1; possibly TRBD1 for D (6 bases). The V gene's germline CDR1 is MNHNS and CDR2 SASEGT. V gave up 5 bases and J gave up 2 bases, with 10 bases separating them. This CDR3 comprises 13 residues.

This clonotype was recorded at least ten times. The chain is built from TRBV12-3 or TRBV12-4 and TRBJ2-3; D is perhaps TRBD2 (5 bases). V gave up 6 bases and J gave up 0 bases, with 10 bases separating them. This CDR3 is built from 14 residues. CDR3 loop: CASSQKRSTDTQYF. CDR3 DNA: TGTGCCAGCAGCCAGAAGCGGAGCACAGATACGCAGTATTTT.

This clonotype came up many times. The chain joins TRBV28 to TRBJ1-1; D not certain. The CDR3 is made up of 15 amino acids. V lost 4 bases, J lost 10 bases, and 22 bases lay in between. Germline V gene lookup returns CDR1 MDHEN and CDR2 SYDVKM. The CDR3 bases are TGTGCCAGCAGTTCCACACAAACCTTGTTCCCCGGAGCTTTCTTT. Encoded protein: CASSSTQTLFPGAFF. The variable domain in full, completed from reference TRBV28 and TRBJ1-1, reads DVKVTQSSRYLVKRTGEKVFLECVQDMDHENMFWYRQDPGLGLRLIYFSYDVKMKEKGDIPEGYSVSREKKERFSLILESASTNQTSMYLCASSSTQTLFPGAFFGQGTRLTVV.

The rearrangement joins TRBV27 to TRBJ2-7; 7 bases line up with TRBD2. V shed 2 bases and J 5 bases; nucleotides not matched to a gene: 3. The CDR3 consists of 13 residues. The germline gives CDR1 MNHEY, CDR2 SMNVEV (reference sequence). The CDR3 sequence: CASSLGEGNEQYF. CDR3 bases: TGTGCCAGCAGTTTAGGGGAGGGGAACGAGCAGTACTTC.

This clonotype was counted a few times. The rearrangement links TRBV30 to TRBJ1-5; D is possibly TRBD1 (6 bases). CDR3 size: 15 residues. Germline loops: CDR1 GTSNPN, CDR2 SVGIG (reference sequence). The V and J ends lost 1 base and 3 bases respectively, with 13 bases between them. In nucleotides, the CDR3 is TGTGCCTGGAGTGGTGGACAGAGTCACAATCAGCCCCAGCATTTT. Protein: CAWSGGQSHNQPQHF. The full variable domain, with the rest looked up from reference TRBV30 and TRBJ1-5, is SQTIHQWPATLVQPVGSPLSLECTVEGTSNPNLYWYRQAAGRGLQLLFYSVGIGQISSEVPQNLSASRPQDRQFILSSKKLLLSDSGFYLCAWSGGQSHNQPQHFGDGTRLSIL.

The CDR3 DNA reads TGTGCCAGCAGGGAGGGGGATTCAGTACGGACTTTCTTT. Translated: CASREGDSVRTFF. The chain has TRBV2 and TRBJ1-1; D is perhaps TRBD1 (6 bases). The V end was cut by 6 bases, the J end by 12 bases, with 20 bases between. Germline loops: CDR1 SNHLY, CDR2 FYNNEI. The CDR3 sequence is 13 residues long.

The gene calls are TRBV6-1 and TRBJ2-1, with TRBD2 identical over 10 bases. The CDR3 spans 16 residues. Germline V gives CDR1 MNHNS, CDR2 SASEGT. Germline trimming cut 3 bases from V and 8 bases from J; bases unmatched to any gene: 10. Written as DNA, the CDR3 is TGTGCCAGCAGTGATGGGACTAGCGCCCCCGAGGATGAGCAGTTCTTC. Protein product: CASSDGTSAPEDEQFF.

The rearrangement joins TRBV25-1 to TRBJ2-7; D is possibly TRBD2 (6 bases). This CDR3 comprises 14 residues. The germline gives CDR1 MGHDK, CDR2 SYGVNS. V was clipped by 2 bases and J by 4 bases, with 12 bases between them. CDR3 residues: CASSEAGTAYEQYF. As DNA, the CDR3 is TGTGCCAGCAGTGAAGCCGGGACTGCGTACGAGCAGTACTTC.

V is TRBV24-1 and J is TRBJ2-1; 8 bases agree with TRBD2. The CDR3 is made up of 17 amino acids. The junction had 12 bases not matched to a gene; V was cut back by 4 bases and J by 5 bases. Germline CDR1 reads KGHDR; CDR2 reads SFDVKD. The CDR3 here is CATSDPTLAAKNNEQFF. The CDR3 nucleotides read TGTGCCACCAGTGACCCGACACTAGCGGCGAAGAACAATGAGCAGTTCTTC.

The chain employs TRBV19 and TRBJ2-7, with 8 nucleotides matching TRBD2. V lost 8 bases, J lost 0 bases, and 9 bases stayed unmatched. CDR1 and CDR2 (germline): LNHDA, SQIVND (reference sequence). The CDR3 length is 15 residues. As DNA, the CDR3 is TGTGCCAGTCAGTTGCGGGGGGCCTTCTCCTACGAGCAGTACTTC. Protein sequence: CASQLRGAFSYEQYF.

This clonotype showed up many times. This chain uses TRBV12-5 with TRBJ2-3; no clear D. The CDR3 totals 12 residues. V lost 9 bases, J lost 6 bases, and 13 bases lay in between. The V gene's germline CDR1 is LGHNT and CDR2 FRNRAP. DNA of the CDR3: TGTGCTAGCAAAGGGATTTCGGATACGCAGTATTTT. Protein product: CASKGISDTQYF.

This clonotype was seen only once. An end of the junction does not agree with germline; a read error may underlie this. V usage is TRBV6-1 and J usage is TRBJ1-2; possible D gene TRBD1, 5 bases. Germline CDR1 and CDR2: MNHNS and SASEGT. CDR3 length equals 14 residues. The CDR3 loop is CASSEPGDPYGHTF. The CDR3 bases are TGTGCCAGCAGTGAACCGGGGGATCCCTATGGCCACACCTTC.

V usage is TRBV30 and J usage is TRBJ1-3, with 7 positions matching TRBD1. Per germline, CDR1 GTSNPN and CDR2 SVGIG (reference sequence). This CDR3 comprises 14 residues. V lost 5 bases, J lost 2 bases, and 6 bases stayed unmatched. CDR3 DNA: TGTGCCTGGGTAGACAGGGCGGCTGGAAACACCATATATTTT. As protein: CAWVDRAAGNTIYF.

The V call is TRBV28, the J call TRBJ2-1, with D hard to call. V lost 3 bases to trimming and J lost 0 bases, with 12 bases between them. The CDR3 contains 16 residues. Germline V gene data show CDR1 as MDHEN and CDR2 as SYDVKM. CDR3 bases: TGTGCCAGCAGTTTCATCGTAGCCAGCTCCTACAATGAGCAGTTCTTC. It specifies CASSFIVASSYNEQFF. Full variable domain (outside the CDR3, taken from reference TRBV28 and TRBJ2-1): DVKVTQSSRYLVKRTGEKVFLECVQDMDHENMFWYRQDPGLGLRLIYFSYDVKMKEKGDIPEGYSVSREKKERFSLILESASTNQTSMYLCASSFIVASSYNEQFFGPGTRLTVL.

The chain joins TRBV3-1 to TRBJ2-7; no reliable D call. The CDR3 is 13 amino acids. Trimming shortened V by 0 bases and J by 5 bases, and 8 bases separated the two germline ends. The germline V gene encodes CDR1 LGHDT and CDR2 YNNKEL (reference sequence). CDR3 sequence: CASSQDPSDEQYF. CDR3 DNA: TGTGCCAGCAGCCAAGATCCGTCCGACGAGCAGTACTTC.

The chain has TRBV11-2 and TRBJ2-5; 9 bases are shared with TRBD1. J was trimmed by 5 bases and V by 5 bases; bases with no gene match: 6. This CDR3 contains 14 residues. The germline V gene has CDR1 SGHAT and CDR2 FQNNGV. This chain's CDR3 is CASSGDRGTETQYF. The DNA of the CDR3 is TGTGCCAGCAGCGGAGACAGGGGGACCGAGACCCAGTACTTC. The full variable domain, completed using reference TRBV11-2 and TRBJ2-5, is EAGVAQSPRYKIIEKRQSVAFWCNPISGHATLYWYQQILGQGPKLLIQFQNNGVVDDSQLPKDRFSAERLKGVDSTLKIQPAKLEDSAVYLCASSGDRGTETQYFGPGTRLLVL.

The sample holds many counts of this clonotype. The CDR3 protein is CAIGDGDGWTGELFF. CDR3 bases: TGTGCCATCGGGGACGGGGACGGCTGGACCGGGGAGCTGTTTTTT. The chain recombines TRBV28 with TRBJ2-2, with D possibly called TRBD1 or TRBD2 (5 bases each). The V end was cut by 10 bases, the J end by 5 bases, with 20 bases between. There are 15 residues in the CDR3. In germline, CDR1 is MDHEN, CDR2 SYDVKM.